Following are 30 T cell receptor beta chains from one sample sequenced in a study of CD8+CD57+ T cells in acquired aplastic anemia. Profiling of TCR beta VDJ combinations and CDR3 sequences used genomic DNA as template. TCRdb itself ran the reads through MiXCR, one entry per CDR3 protein. Seen here are about 200,000 distinct CDR3 sequences, roughly 53% observed once, and the top ten hold around 20%. Flow cytometry had shown expanded CD8+CD57+ cells in the patients chosen for sequencing. Sequencing was performed on sorted CD4+, CD8+, or CD8+CD57+ T cells (not recorded which) from PBMCs. These receptors were collected from a human donor with aplastic anemia.

This clonotype was detected only a few times. This CDR3 is CASSSGTSGGHITDTQYF. The CDR3 DNA reads TGCGCCAGCAGCTCCGGGACTAGCGGGGGTCATATCACAGATACGCAGTATTTT. V and J are TRBV5-1 and TRBJ2-3; TRBD2 matches 14 bases. The germline V gene has CDR1 SGHRS and CDR2 YFSETQ. The junction had 8 bases not matched to a gene; V was cut back by 3 bases and J by 2 bases. The CDR3 totals 18 residues.

The V call is TRBV15, the J call TRBJ1-6; no clear D. The V gene's germline CDR1 is LNHNV and CDR2 YYDKDF (reference sequence). The CDR3 covers 17 residues. Trimming stripped 4 bases from V and 1 base from J, with 14 bases between. The CDR3 loop reads CATSTPGGMSYNSPLHF. The DNA of the CDR3 is TGTGCCACCAGCACCCCTGGAGGGATGTCCTATAATTCACCCCTCCACTTT.

The V gene is TRBV19, the J gene TRBJ1-5; no clear D gene. Per germline, CDR1 LNHDA and CDR2 SQIVND (reference sequence). Trimming stripped 4 bases from V and 2 bases from J, with 6 bases between. This CDR3 comprises 13 residues. CDR3 sequence (DNA): TGTGCCAGTAGTACCCAGGGCAATCAGCCCCAGCATTTT. This encodes CASSTQGNQPQHF.

This clonotype was picked up many times. The rearrangement links TRBV10-3 to TRBJ2-7; tentative D call: TRBD1 (5 bases). Trimming took 6 bases from V and 0 from J, leaving 9 bases between them. CDR3 size: 13 residues. Germline V gene lookup returns CDR1 ENHRY and CDR2 SYGVKD. Here the CDR3 DNA reads TGTGCCATCAGATCGGACAACTCCTACGAGCAGTACTTC. Translated, it gives CAIRSDNSYEQYF.

The chain carries TRBV6-1 and TRBJ2-5, with D possibly being TRBD1 (5 bases). In germline, CDR1 is MNHNS, CDR2 SASEGT. Between the trimmed V and J ends, which lost 6 bases and 0 bases, there was a span of 14 bases. This CDR3 has 15 residues. CDR3 in amino acids: CASSEIQGYQETQYF. The CDR3 coding sequence is TGTGCCAGCAGCGAAATTCAGGGATACCAAGAGACCCAGTACTTC.

This clonotype appeared a few times. The genes are TRBV7-9 and TRBJ1-4, with D unclear. Per germline, CDR1 SEHNR and CDR2 FQNEAQ (reference sequence). This CDR3 is built from 14 residues. V lost 3 bases, J lost 4 bases, and 9 bases lay in between. CDR3 nucleotide sequence: TGTGCCAGCAGCTTCGGGCAGATTAATGAAAAACTGTTTTTT. Translation: CASSFGQINEKLFF.

With respect to this clonotype: A much larger clone differs by one base, so this may be a read error. It is likely a read error, because the conserved phenylalanine at the end of the CDR3 is missing. The chain is built from TRBV9 and TRBJ2-2; TRBD1 aligns across 8 bases. Trimming removed 4 bases from V and 1 base from J; junction bases left unmatched: 3. Per germline, CDR1 SGDLS and CDR2 YYNGEE. CDR3 length equals 15 residues. CDR3 amino acids: CASSPQGGNTGELFC. CDR3 coding DNA: TGTGCCAGCAGCCCACAGGGGGGGAACACCGGGGAGCTGTTTTGT.

This rearrangement joins TRBV10-3 to TRBJ2-1; 7 nucleotides line up with TRBD1. The germline V gene encodes CDR1 ENHRY and CDR2 SYGVKD. The CDR3 is 16 amino acids. V dropped 0 bases and J dropped 1; count of bases not matched to a gene: 3. Here the CDR3 DNA reads TGTGCCATCAGTGAGTCGAAGGGGGCATCCTACAATGAGCAGTTCTTC. This gives the protein CAISESKGASYNEQFF.

This clonotype appeared a few times. The chain has TRBV5-6 and TRBJ1-2; unclear D gene. CDR1 and CDR2 (germline): SGHDT, YYEEEE. This CDR3 comprises 15 residues. Trimming took 7 bases from V and 2 from J, leaving 18 bases between them. The DNA of the CDR3 is TGTGCCAGCGGCAAACCGGAAACAGCGAACTATGGCTACACCTTC. Translated: CASGKPETANYGYTF.

This clonotype has ten or more counts. This chain joins TRBV5-1 and TRBJ1-4; the match to TRBD1 covers 7 bases. The CDR3 has 14 amino acids. Germline CDR1 SGHRS, CDR2 YFSETQ. The V gene end was trimmed by 4 bases and the J gene end by 5 bases; junction bases not matched to a gene: 5. In DNA form, the CDR3 reads TGCGCCAGCAGCCCGGGACAGCAGAATGAAAAACTGTTTTTT. This gives the protein CASSPGQQNEKLFF.

This clonotype was counted many times. This rearrangement joins TRBV19 to TRBJ2-5; perhaps D is TRBD1 or TRBD2 (6 bases each). V shed 5 bases and J shed 1 base, with 8 bases lying between them. Per the germline V gene, CDR1 is LNHDA and CDR2 is SQIVND (reference sequence). This CDR3 spans 13 amino acids. The CDR3, as DNA: TGTGCCAGTAGTGAGGGGGGCCAAGAGACCCAGTACTTC. As protein: CASSEGGQETQYF.

CDR3 nucleotide sequence: TGTGCCACCAGCAGCCGGACTAGCGGGGGGGAAGATGAGCAGTTCTTC. It codes for CATSSRTSGGEDEQFF. The chain uses TRBV15 and TRBJ2-1, with 15 nucleotides matching TRBD2. V dropped 3 bases and J dropped 8; count of bases not matched to a gene: 5. CDR3 length equals 16 residues. Germline V gene data show CDR1 as LNHNV and CDR2 as YYDKDF (reference sequence).

The gene calls are TRBV5-1 and TRBJ2-7; 7 bases are shared with TRBD2. CDR1 is SGHRS and CDR2 is YFSETQ in the germline V gene. The trim removed 4 bases at V and 5 bases at J, leaving 9 bases unmatched. The CDR3 is 14 residues long. The CDR3 coding sequence is TGCGCCAGCAGCCCTGTCGGGGGAGGGAACGAGCAGTACTTC. Its translation: CASSPVGGGNEQYF.

The rearrangement joins TRBV2 to TRBJ1-5, with 10 bases identical to TRBD1. After removal of 4 bases from V and 6 bases from J, the junction contained 6 bases not matched to a gene. This CDR3 contains 15 residues. Germline CDR1 is SNHLY and CDR2 is FYNNEI. The CDR3 loop is CASSADRGQRQPQHF. For the CDR3, the DNA is TGTGCCAGCAGTGCTGACAGGGGGCAGCGTCAGCCCCAGCATTTT.

This clonotype was detected many times. V is TRBV5-5 and J is TRBJ1-5; 9 bases align to TRBD1. The V segment lost 2 bases and the J segment 6 bases; nucleotides outside the gene matches: 15. The CDR3 has 18 residues. Per germline, CDR1 SGHKS and CDR2 YYEKEE (reference sequence). CDR3 in DNA: TGTGCCAGCAGCTTTACGGACAGGGGAGAGCTTTTCGGTCAGCCCCAGCATTTT. It is translated as CASSFTDRGELFGQPQHF.

The rearrangement links TRBV7-9 to TRBJ1-3; 8 positions match TRBD1. Germline CDR1 SEHNR, CDR2 FQNEAQ (reference sequence). J lost 4 bases, V lost 8 bases, and 4 bases had no gene match. The CDR3 loop spans 13 amino acids. This chain's CDR3 is CASAGTGGNTIYF. The CDR3 DNA follows: TGTGCCAGCGCCGGGACAGGAGGAAACACCATATATTTT.

V gene TRBV6-6 combines with J gene TRBJ1-5; 9 bases map to TRBD1. The CDR3 is 16 residues long. Germline values: CDR1 MNHNY, CDR2 SVGAGI (reference sequence). J gave up 5 bases and V 4 bases, and 9 bases lay outside the gene matches. This CDR3 reads CASSLLAGQGYQPQHF. The CDR3 DNA reads TGTGCCAGCAGTTTACTAGCGGGACAGGGATATCAGCCCCAGCATTTT.

Details on this clonotype: This clone may be a read error of a much larger clone one base away. The gene calls are TRBV4-1 and TRBJ2-7; D is perhaps TRBD1 (6 bases). The end of the DNA fits TRBJ2-5 better, so the J call may be wrong. CDR3 size: 15 residues. From germline, CDR1 is MGHRA and CDR2 YSYEKL. The chain's CDR3 is CASSMTTGNGETQYF. The CDR3 DNA follows: TGCGCCAGCAGCATGACAACAGGGAATGGAGAGACCCAGTACTTC.

This clonotype was seen many times. V gene TRBV2 combines with J gene TRBJ1-5; D gene ambiguous. CDR1 is SNHLY and CDR2 is FYNNEI in the germline V gene. This CDR3 spans 13 amino acids. Trimming cost V 4 bases and J 1 base, with 5 bases left between them. DNA for the CDR3: TGTGCCAGCAGTGGACCGAGCAATCAGCCCCAGCATTTT. Its translation is CASSGPSNQPQHF.

V usage is TRBV19 and J usage is TRBJ1-1, with no clear D. CDR1 is LNHDA and CDR2 is SQIVND in the germline V gene (reference sequence). CDR3 length: 11 amino acids. The V gene lost 7 bases and the J gene lost 4 bases, with 7 bases spanning the gap. The CDR3 region is CASIAGTEAFF. Written as DNA, the CDR3 is TGTGCCAGTATAGCTGGCACTGAAGCTTTCTTT. The full variable domain, its missing parts supplied by reference TRBV19 and TRBJ1-1, is DGGITQSPKYLFRKEGQNVTLSCEQNLNHDAMYWYRQDPGQGLRLIYYSQIVNDFQKGDIAEGYSVSREKKESFPLTVTSAQKNPTAFYLCASIAGTEAFFGQGTRLTVV.

This clonotype appeared many times. This chain links TRBV6-1 with TRBJ2-6; 10 nucleotides align to TRBD2. V was clipped by 0 bases and J by 0 bases; unmatched bases: 8. This CDR3 contains 20 residues. The germline V gene has CDR1 MNHNS and CDR2 SASEGT. CDR3 protein: CASSEARVAGGYSGANVLTF. In DNA form, the CDR3 reads TGTGCCAGCAGTGAAGCGCGGGTAGCGGGGGGCTACTCTGGGGCCAACGTCCTGACTTTC.

V usage is TRBV2 and J usage is TRBJ1-2; D is possibly TRBD1 (5 bases). The CDR3 extends over 13 amino acids. Germline CDR1 SNHLY, CDR2 FYNNEI. V shed 6 bases and J shed 5 bases, with 13 bases lying between them. The CDR3, as DNA: TGTGCCAGCAGCTTGGGGGAATATTATGGCTACACCTTC. Residues: CASSLGEYYGYTF.

There are many counts of this clonotype. The chain joins TRBV5-1 to TRBJ2-6; D perhaps matches TRBD1 (5 bases). The CDR3 totals 17 residues. The germline V gene encodes CDR1 SGHRS and CDR2 YFSETQ. Trimming stripped 2 bases from V and 0 bases from J, with 12 bases between. CDR3 protein: CASSFLQGNSGANVLTF. The CDR3 DNA reads TGCGCCAGCAGCTTTTTGCAGGGTAACTCTGGGGCCAACGTCCTGACTTTC.

With regard to this clonotype: One end of the junction is discordant with germline, which a read error may explain. The CDR3 bases are TGCGCCAGCAGTCAGGGACAGCTAAATTCGCCCCTCCACTTT. Its translation: CASSQGQLNSPLHF. The J gene is TRBJ1-6, the V gene TRBV10-1; 7 bases are shared with TRBD1. Germline loops: CDR1 WNHNN, CDR2 SYGVQD (reference sequence). The CDR3 sequence is 14 residues long.

The chain uses TRBV20-1 and TRBJ2-1; D might be TRBD2 (6 bases). Trimming left V 6 bases short and J 13 bases short, with 19 bases between. This CDR3 is 12 amino acids long. The germline gives CDR1 DFQATT, CDR2 SNEGSKA (reference sequence). The CDR3 DNA reads as TGCAGTGCCCACAGGATGGGGACTGGCCAGTTCTTC. This translates into CSAHRMGTGQFF.

The rearrangement uses TRBV5-5 and TRBJ1-2; a weak D match, TRBD1 (5 bases). The germline CDR1 and CDR2 sequences are SGHKS and YYEKEE (reference sequence). There are 14 residues in the CDR3. V lost 0 bases and J lost 2, with 8 bases in between. This CDR3 reads CASSLAEGNYGYTF. CDR3 in DNA: TGTGCCAGCAGCTTGGCCGAGGGGAACTATGGCTACACCTTC.

This clonotype has just a few counts. The V call is TRBV5-1, the J call TRBJ1-2, with no clear D. CDR1 is SGHRS, CDR2 YFSETQ, per germline. This CDR3 is 14 amino acids long. V shed 5 bases and J shed 8 bases, with 19 bases lying between them. This CDR3 reads CASSSSGRAGGYTF. The CDR3 DNA sequence: TGCGCCAGCAGTTCCAGCGGCCGGGCGGGAGGCTACACCTTC.

This clonotype occurred many times. The chain is built from TRBV5-5 and TRBJ2-5; D is ambiguous. V was shortened by 1 base and J by 1 base, with 11 bases between the two germline ends. Germline assignment: CDR1 SGHKS and CDR2 YYEKEE (reference sequence). The CDR3 sequence is 15 residues long. The DNA of the CDR3 is TGTGCCAGCAGCTTGTGGTCTCCTAGCCAAGAGACCCAGTACTTC. Translating it yields CASSLWSPSQETQYF.

The sample holds many counts of this clonotype. The CDR3 region has the DNA TGTGCCAGCAGTTACCGGGGTATAAACTATGGCTACACCTTC. Amino acid sequence: CASSYRGINYGYTF. This sequence joins TRBV6-5 and TRBJ1-2, with D hard to call. Between the trimmed V and J ends, which lost 2 bases and 2 bases, there was a span of 9 bases. This CDR3 contains 14 residues. CDR1 is MNHEY, CDR2 SVGAGI, per germline.

The table lists this clonotype with a count of one. The chain joins TRBV10-1 to TRBJ1-2; 12 bases match TRBD1. CDR3 length: 16 amino acids. Germline CDR1 WNHNN, CDR2 SYGVQD (reference sequence). The V gene end was trimmed by 4 bases and the J gene end by 8 bases; junction bases not matched to a gene: 11. The DNA of the CDR3 is TGCGCCAGCAGTGCTTCAGGGACAGGGGGCTCGGGAGGCTACACCTTC. Its translation: CASSASGTGGSGGYTF.